The 25 T cell receptor beta chains below come from one sample, sequenced in a study of beta chain features in type 1 diabetes. Study results and limitations: TCRB CDR3s from Type 1 diabetes patients were moderately but significantly shorter in all four CD4+ subsets.

The study reverse transcribed the entire isolated RNA, so it sequenced expressed TCRB transcripts. Sequencing used immunoSEQ multiplex PCR; TCRdb keeps in-frame clones, though not all of them. Of about 360,000 clones listed, roughly 12% are singletons. Their cognate antigens are unknown. Sequencing was carried out using naive CD4+ T cells from blood. The receptors originated from a woman between 18 and 29 years old with type 1 diabetes.

This clone was counted a few times. The chain links TRBV7-9 to TRBJ2-7; D is perhaps TRBD2 (6 bases). The germline V and J ends were trimmed by 3 bases and 7 bases, with 16 bases remaining between them. This CDR3 comprises 14 residues. Germline CDR1 SEHNR, CDR2 FQNEAQ (reference sequence). The CDR3 reads CASSFMGGVEEQYF. CDR3 coding DNA: TGTGCCAGCAGCTTCATGGGGGGAGTAGAGGAGCAGTACTTC.

This clone was counted only a few times. This chain joins TRBV25-1 and TRBJ2-5; TRBD1 matches 7 bases. J gave up 2 bases and V 3 bases, and 9 bases lay outside the gene matches. The germline V gene has CDR1 MGHDK and CDR2 SYGVNS. The CDR3 is 16 amino acids. In nucleotides, the CDR3 is TGTGCCAGCAGTGACCCTCCCGGACAGGCTCAAGAGACCCAGTACTTC. Residues: CASSDPPGQAQETQYF.

This clone was detected a few times. J is TRBJ2-5 and V is TRBV7-2; 13 bases agree with TRBD2. Germline V lookup: CDR1 SGHTA, CDR2 FQGNSA. The V gene end was trimmed by 2 bases and the J gene end by 3 bases; junction bases not matched to a gene: 3. This CDR3 is built from 16 residues. This CDR3 is CASSLLGLAGEETQYF. DNA for the CDR3: TGTGCCAGCAGCTTACTAGGACTAGCGGGGGAAGAGACCCAGTACTTC.

A few counts support this clone. As DNA, the CDR3 is TGTGCCAGCAGCTCCACCCGACGGAGAGGGACTGAAGCTTTCTTT. As protein: CASSSTRRRGTEAFF. The genes are TRBV11-2 and TRBJ1-1; no definite D call. CDR3 length: 15 residues. Between the trimmed V and J ends, which lost 4 bases and 5 bases, there was a span of 17 bases. Germline V gives CDR1 SGHAT, CDR2 FQNNGV.

This chain uses TRBV7-9 with TRBJ2-3; D remains unclear. The CDR3 extends over 13 amino acids. From germline, CDR1 is SEHNR and CDR2 FQNEAQ (reference sequence). The V gene lost 5 bases and the J gene lost 6 bases, with 12 bases spanning the gap. The DNA for the CDR3 is TGTGCCAGCAGCCCTCTGACCGGGGATACGCAGTATTTT. The encoded protein is CASSPLTGDTQYF.

This clone came up a few times. The chain is built from TRBV30 and TRBJ1-1; D gene uncertain. V was trimmed by 3 bases and J by 6 bases, leaving 17 bases between them. Germline CDR1 is GTSNPN and CDR2 is SVGIG (reference sequence). The CDR3 loop spans 14 amino acids. The CDR3 DNA reads TGTGCCTGGAGGGTCCTTAGAGAGTCCGCTGAAGCTTTCTTT. Protein: CAWRVLRESAEAFF.

This clone showed up just a few times. V is TRBV19 and J is TRBJ1-5, with a possible D match to TRBD1 (6 bases). The CDR3 is made up of 14 amino acids. Trimming left V 7 bases short and J 10 bases short, with 20 bases between. Germline CDR1 and CDR2: LNHDA and SQIVND (reference sequence). CDR3: CASTTRGAQIPQHF. CDR3 bases: TGTGCCAGTACCACGCGGGGGGCGCAGATACCCCAGCATTTT.

This clone has only a few counts. The V and J genes are TRBV30 and TRBJ1-2, with 7 bases matching TRBD1. CDR3 length equals 13 residues. CDR1 GTSNPN and CDR2 SVGIG come from the germline V gene (reference sequence). The ends lost 5 bases at V and 6 bases at J; junction bases unmatched: 9. CDR3 DNA: TGTGCCTGGGGACGACAGGGCATGGATGGCTACACCTTC. Its translation: CAWGRQGMDGYTF.

A single count supports this clone. This sequence joins TRBV7-2 and TRBJ2-7, with D perhaps matching TRBD1 (6 bases). This CDR3 is 11 amino acids long. Per the germline V gene, CDR1 is SGHTA and CDR2 is FQGNSA. The V end lost 3 bases, the J end lost 9 bases, and 9 bases lay between the germline ends. Here the CDR3 reads CASSLGARQYF. The CDR3 nucleotides read TGTGCCAGCAGCTTGGGGGCGCGGCAGTACTTC.

The CDR3 bases are TGTGCCATCACGGACAGACCCTACGAGCAGTACTTC. Its protein is CAITDRPYEQYF. This chain joins TRBV10-3 and TRBJ2-7; weak D call: TRBD1 (6 bases). Germline V gene lookup returns CDR1 ENHRY and CDR2 SYGVKD. The ends were cut back, 7 bases at V and 2 bases at J, with 9 bases in the middle. CDR3 length: 12 amino acids.

This clone was picked up a small number of times. V and J are TRBV13 and TRBJ2-7; 7 positions agree with TRBD1. Germline loops: CDR1 PRHDT, CDR2 FYEKMQ (reference sequence). Trimming took 5 bases from V and 3 from J; bases not matched to a gene: 4. The CDR3 spans 13 residues. CDR3 region: CASSPRDSYEQYF. As DNA, the CDR3 is TGTGCCAGCAGCCCCCGGGACAGCTACGAGCAGTACTTC.

This clone was picked up a small number of times. This chain uses TRBV6-1 with TRBJ1-1, with 10 positions matching TRBD1. The CDR3 contains 13 residues. With 7 bases clipped from V and 5 bases from J, the junction kept 4 bases outside the gene matches. Germline-derived CDR1 and CDR2 are MNHNS and SASEGT. This chain's CDR3 is CASIWTGGTEAFF. The CDR3 coding sequence is TGTGCCAGCATTTGGACAGGGGGAACTGAAGCTTTCTTT.

The CDR3 region has the DNA TGCGCCAGCAGCCCACTAGCCGCGGGGGACACCGGGGAGCTGTTTTTT. Translating gives CASSPLAAGDTGELFF. The V and J genes are TRBV4-1 and TRBJ2-2; TRBD2 agrees at 7 bases. J lost 3 bases, V lost 4 bases, and 8 bases had no gene match. CDR1 is MGHRA and CDR2 is YSYEKL in the germline V gene. This CDR3 contains 16 residues.

In DNA, the CDR3 is TGTGCCAGCAGGGATATAGCGGGGGGCTCCTACAATGAGCAGTTCTTC. Encoded protein: CASRDIAGGSYNEQFF. V gene TRBV7-2 combines with J gene TRBJ2-1, with 10 bases matching TRBD2. This CDR3 is 16 amino acids long. V shed 6 bases and J 0 bases; nucleotides not matched to a gene: 5. The V gene's germline CDR1 is SGHTA and CDR2 FQGNSA.

The chain uses TRBV4-2 and TRBJ1-6; the D gene is possibly TRBD1 (6 bases). Per germline, CDR1 LGHNA and CDR2 YNFKEQ. The CDR3 length is 15 residues. V lost 6 bases and J 8 bases, leaving 17 bases between the germline ends. The CDR3 protein is CASRNREKIDSPLHF. In nucleotides, the CDR3 is TGTGCCAGCAGGAACAGGGAGAAAATTGATTCACCCCTCCACTTT.

Only a few counts were recorded for this clone. The chain carries TRBV6-5 and TRBJ1-4; D is ambiguous. This CDR3 region has 15 residues. CDR1 and CDR2 (germline): MNHEY, SVGAGI. The ends were cut back, 6 bases at V and 10 bases at J, with 21 bases in the middle. CDR3 in amino acids: CASSHPGGTFGKLFF. DNA for the CDR3: TGTGCCAGCAGCCATCCAGGTGGCACATTTGGAAAACTGTTTTTT.

This chain links TRBV4-3 with TRBJ1-3, with unresolved D. The CDR3 spans 12 residues. Germline V lookup: CDR1 LGHNA, CDR2 YSLEER. The V and J ends lost 2 bases and 3 bases respectively, with 2 bases between them. The CDR3 nucleotides read TGCGCCAGCAGCCAATATGGAAACACCATATATTTT. Amino acid sequence: CASSQYGNTIYF.

The chain couples TRBV28 to TRBJ2-1; 8 nucleotides align to TRBD1. CDR3 length: 15 residues. Germline CDR1 MDHEN, CDR2 SYDVKM. V lost 7 bases, J lost 4 bases, and 9 bases stayed unmatched. The chain's CDR3 is CASTASGGAYNEQFF. For the CDR3, the DNA is TGTGCCAGCACCGCCTCAGGGGGCGCGTACAATGAGCAGTTCTTC.

CDR3 region: CASTLQGRRNYGYTF. CDR3 bases: TGTGCCAGCACTCTCCAGGGGCGAAGAAACTATGGCTACACCTTC. The gene calls are TRBV7-2 and TRBJ1-2; TRBD1 might be the D (6 bases). This CDR3 is built from 15 residues. From germline, CDR1 is SGHTA and CDR2 FQGNSA. V lost 7 bases and J lost 2, with 17 bases in between.

The J gene is TRBJ2-7, the V gene TRBV11-2; tentative D call: TRBD2 (6 bases). The CDR3 totals 16 residues. Germline V gene lookup returns CDR1 SGHAT and CDR2 FQNNGV. V was shortened by 5 bases and J by 1 base, with 18 bases between the two germline ends. DNA of the CDR3: TGTGCCAGCAGCCCGGGGGTATCACGAGCTTCCTACGAGCAGTACTTC. Translating gives CASSPGVSRASYEQYF.

J is TRBJ1-2 and V is TRBV28, with D unclear. This CDR3 comprises 10 residues. V was cut by 8 bases and J by 5 bases, with 6 bases left in between. Looked up from germline, CDR1 is MDHEN and CDR2 is SYDVKM. CDR3 sequence: CASGRYGYTF. The CDR3 bases are TGTGCCAGCGGGAGATATGGCTACACCTTC.

The rearrangement links TRBV28 to TRBJ2-7, with TRBD2 matching over 9 bases. The CDR3 loop spans 15 amino acids. CDR1 is MDHEN, CDR2 SYDVKM, per germline. Losses at the gene ends were 10 bases for V and 4 bases for J; bases not matched to a gene: 14. The CDR3 protein is CATHWVGSGSYEQYF. Here the CDR3 DNA reads TGTGCCACCCATTGGGTCGGTAGCGGGAGTTACGAGCAGTACTTC.

The chain couples TRBV10-3 to TRBJ2-7; tentative D call: TRBD1 (6 bases). Germline CDR1 and CDR2: ENHRY and SYGVKD. The CDR3 is 13 residues long. Deletions cut 6 bases from V and 3 bases from J, with 12 bases between. The CDR3 sequence is CAIRAGDHYEQYF. The CDR3 DNA is TGTGCCATCAGGGCAGGGGACCACTACGAGCAGTACTTC.

V gene TRBV11-2 combines with J gene TRBJ1-6, with D unclear. V was shortened by 1 base and J by 9 bases, with 16 bases between the two germline ends. Per the germline V gene, CDR1 is SGHAT and CDR2 is FQNNGV. The CDR3 has 16 residues. This CDR3 reads CASSLGFGLGGSPLHF. CDR3 sequence (DNA): TGTGCCAGCAGCTTAGGGTTCGGGTTGGGAGGTTCACCCCTCCACTTT. The whole variable domain, remainder taken from reference TRBV11-2 and TRBJ1-6, is EAGVAQSPRYKIIEKRQSVAFWCNPISGHATLYWYQQILGQGPKLLIQFQNNGVVDDSQLPKDRFSAERLKGVDSTLKIQPAKLEDSAVYLCASSLGFGLGGSPLHFGNGTRLTVT.

The table lists this clone with a few counts. The chain recombines TRBV28 with TRBJ2-1; 8 nucleotides align to TRBD2. This CDR3 is 14 amino acids long. Trimming took 6 bases from V and 14 from J; bases not matched to a gene: 15. Germline V CDR1 and CDR2: MDHEN, SYDVKM. CDR3 region: CASRPGGGGQLEFF. In DNA form, the CDR3 reads TGTGCCAGCAGGCCGGGTGGCGGGGGGCAACTGGAGTTCTTC.